A single sample is the source of the 32 T cell receptor beta chains below, sequenced in a study of blood T cell repertoires in COVID-19. TCRdb keeps only in-frame clones here, not all; method: immunoSEQ multiplex PCR. This sample has more than 200,000 clones, with more than 75% found just once. The sequenced sample consisted of peripheral blood. These receptors came from a woman aged 60-75 years with COVID-19, enrolled during active disease.

CDR3 in DNA: TGTGCCACCAGTGATAGAGGTAGTAGGCAGGGTAGGGAGACCCAGTACTTC. Its protein product is CATSDRGSRQGRETQYF. This chain links TRBV24-1 with TRBJ2-5, with D possibly matching TRBD1 (5 bases). There are 17 residues in the CDR3. CDR1 is KGHDR and CDR2 is SFDVKD in the germline V gene. V dropped 3 bases and J dropped 5 bases, with 21 bases sitting between them.

V is TRBV20-1 and J is TRBJ2-5; the D is unclear. The CDR3 spans 11 residues. From germline, CDR1 is DFQATT and CDR2 SNEGSKA (reference sequence). V dropped 1 base and J dropped 9 bases, with 9 bases sitting between them. CDR3 DNA sequence: TGCAGTGCTAGAGGTGTCGGGTCCCAGTACTTC. It translates to CSARGVGSQYF.

This clone appeared a few times. The chain couples TRBV7-9 to TRBJ2-7; 8 nucleotides align to TRBD2. The CDR3 is 15 residues long. Trimming cost V 5 bases and J 4 bases; bases outside gene matches: 10. Germline loops: CDR1 SEHNR, CDR2 FQNEAQ (reference sequence). The CDR3 loop is CASSRLRGRLYEQYF. Written as DNA, the CDR3 is TGTGCCAGCAGCCGCCTGCGCGGGAGGTTATACGAGCAGTACTTC.

This clone is a singleton in its sample. CDR3 DNA: TGTGCCAGCAATGGACTAGCGGGAGTCACAGATACGCAGTATTTT. It translates to CASNGLAGVTDTQYF. V gene TRBV6-5 combines with J gene TRBJ2-3; 13 nucleotides align to TRBD2. V lost 7 bases to trimming and J lost 2 bases; unmatched junction nucleotides: 3. This CDR3 is 15 amino acids long. Germline loops: CDR1 MNHEY, CDR2 SVGAGI.

The genes are TRBV7-2 and TRBJ1-6; D remains ambiguous. This CDR3 has 14 residues. Germline loops: CDR1 SGHTA, CDR2 FQGNSA. The germline V and J ends were trimmed by 4 bases and 10 bases, with 14 bases remaining between them. CDR3 region: CASSSDGVTSPLHF. CDR3 bases: TGTGCCAGCAGCTCGGACGGGGTCACATCACCCCTCCACTTT.

CDR3 nucleotides: TGTGCCAGCAGAAGTTTGCGGGAGAGGGTTTACAATGAGCAGTTCTTC. Its translation is CASRSLRERVYNEQFF. The rearrangement joins TRBV5-6 to TRBJ2-1; 7 positions agree with TRBD2. The CDR3 has 16 amino acids. J lost 4 bases, V lost 5 bases, and 12 bases had no gene match. CDR1 is SGHDT, CDR2 YYEEEE, per germline.

This clone was seen only once. The chain is built from TRBV6-1 and TRBJ2-7; D might be TRBD1 (6 bases). The germline V gene has CDR1 MNHNS and CDR2 SASEGT. V lost 2 bases to trimming and J lost 3 bases, with 17 bases between them. This CDR3 spans 16 amino acids. The CDR3 DNA reads TGTGCCAGCAGTGAAAAGGGGACCGGGACACGCTACGAGCAGTACTTC. It specifies CASSEKGTGTRYEQYF.

This clone was detected only once. The V gene is TRBV2, the J gene TRBJ2-1, with 8 bases that match TRBD1. The germline V gene has CDR1 SNHLY and CDR2 FYNNEI. This CDR3 contains 16 residues. The V gene end was trimmed by 1 base and the J gene end by 8 bases; junction bases not matched to a gene: 10. Here the CDR3 reads CASSEGLRTGSDEQFF. The DNA of the CDR3 is TGTGCCAGCAGTGAAGGGTTGAGGACAGGGTCCGATGAGCAGTTCTTC. Based on the CDR3 plus reference TRBV2 and TRBJ2-1, the full variable domain is EPEVTQTPSHQVTQMGQEVILRCVPISNHLYFYWYRQILGQKVEFLVSFYNNEISEKSEIFDDQFSVERPDGSNFTLKIRSTKLEDSAMYFCASSEGLRTGSDEQFFGPGTRLTVL.

The CDR3 spells CASRQGNQPQHF. The CDR3 DNA reads as TGTGCCAGCAGACAGGGGAATCAGCCCCAGCATTTT. The chain couples TRBV21-1 to TRBJ1-5; the table calls TRBD1, which could not be checked here. TRBV21-1 is classified as a pseudogene. CDR3 length equals 12 residues.

The chain couples TRBV9 to TRBJ1-1; a possible D gene is TRBD1 (6 bases). The V end lost 0 bases, the J end lost 3 bases, and 18 bases lay between the germline ends. Germline assignment: CDR1 SGDLS and CDR2 YYNGEE. The CDR3 runs to 17 residues. CDR3 DNA sequence: TGTGCCAGCAGCGTAGGAGGCAGGGGAGGGGTGGACACTGAAGCTTTCTTT. Translating it yields CASSVGGRGGVDTEAFF.

The V and J genes are TRBV6-6 and TRBJ1-2, with D perhaps TRBD1 (6 bases). The CDR3 runs 13 residues. The V end was cut by 6 bases, the J end by 2 bases, with 10 bases between. The V gene's germline CDR1 is MNHNY and CDR2 SVGAGI (reference sequence). The CDR3 sequence: CASSNDRNYGYTF. DNA of the CDR3: TGTGCCAGCAGCAACGACAGGAACTATGGCTACACCTTC.

The chain links TRBV19 to TRBJ1-5; D remains ambiguous. Germline CDR1 and CDR2: LNHDA and SQIVND (reference sequence). The CDR3 loop spans 15 amino acids. With 0 bases removed from V and 0 bases from J, the gap between germline ends came to 6 bases. In nucleotides, the CDR3 is TGTGCCAGTAGTATAGACGGGGATAGCAATCAGCCCCAGCATTTT. Translation gives CASSIDGDSNQPQHF.

The sample holds a few counts of this clone. The genes are TRBV30 and TRBJ2-7, with no clear D. V lost 0 bases and J lost 6, with 12 bases in between. The CDR3 has 13 amino acids. Per germline, CDR1 GTSNPN and CDR2 SVGIG (reference sequence). CDR3 region: CAWSVNTAFEQYF. CDR3 coding DNA: TGTGCCTGGAGTGTCAATACTGCCTTCGAGCAGTACTTC.

The chain has TRBV27 and TRBJ2-1, with 10 bases that match TRBD1. With V trimmed by 5 bases and J by 7 bases, 11 bases remained unmatched. Germline CDR1 MNHEY, CDR2 SMNVEV (reference sequence). CDR3 length equals 16 residues. The CDR3 loop reads CASSPRMTGGTNEQFF. CDR3 sequence (DNA): TGTGCCAGCAGTCCACGGATGACAGGGGGCACGAATGAGCAGTTCTTC.

V gene TRBV5-6 combines with J gene TRBJ2-1; D is perhaps TRBD2 (5 bases). The CDR3 contains 14 residues. Per germline, CDR1 SGHDT and CDR2 YYEEEE. Trimming took 6 bases from V and 0 from J, leaving 10 bases between them. CDR3 sequence: CASTPGLSYNEQFF. DNA of the CDR3: TGTGCCAGCACCCCCGGACTCTCCTACAATGAGCAGTTCTTC.

The chain recombines TRBV28 with TRBJ2-1; a weak D match, TRBD2 (5 bases). This CDR3 is built from 16 residues. Trimming pared 4 bases from V and 0 bases from J, leaving 13 bases between. CDR1 MDHEN and CDR2 SYDVKM come from the germline V gene. CDR3 residues: CASSSSIRDSYNEQFF. The CDR3, as DNA: TGTGCCAGCAGTTCCAGCATCCGGGACTCCTACAATGAGCAGTTCTTC.

This chain joins TRBV28 and TRBJ2-1; 9 nucleotides match TRBD2. The CDR3 contains 15 residues. V lost 6 bases, J lost 6 bases, and 9 bases stayed unmatched. CDR1 and CDR2 (germline): MDHEN, SYDVKM. CDR3 in DNA: TGTGCCAGCAGCCGTAGCGGGAGAGGGGCCAATGAGCAGTTCTTC. It encodes CASSRSGRGANEQFF.

The chain joins TRBV6-5 to TRBJ2-2; D unresolved. Germline V gene sequence: CDR1 MNHEY, CDR2 SVGAGI. Trimming stripped 6 bases from V and 4 bases from J, with 9 bases between. There are 13 residues in the CDR3. The CDR3 DNA reads TGTGCCAGCAGGGGCCTGGTCACCGGGGAGCTGTTTTTT. It specifies CASRGLVTGELFF.

The V gene is TRBV4-1, the J gene TRBJ2-7; 16 bases align to TRBD2. Unmatched junction bases numbered 14, after V lost 7 bases and J lost 5 bases. CDR3 length: 18 residues. Germline lookup yields CDR1 MGHRA and CDR2 YSYEKL. CDR3 residues: CASIPGTSGRAGVDEQYF. CDR3 in DNA: TGCGCCAGCATACCCGGGACTAGCGGGAGGGCCGGTGTCGACGAGCAGTACTTC.

The chain joins TRBV10-2 to TRBJ1-6; 7 bases align to TRBD1. The CDR3 extends over 16 amino acids. The V and J ends lost 0 bases and 7 bases, in that order; junction bases with no gene match: 6. Germline values: CDR1 WSHSY, CDR2 SAAADI. CDR3 protein: CASSESTGARNSPLHF. The CDR3 nucleotides read TGCGCCAGCAGTGAGTCTACAGGGGCCCGCAATTCACCCCTCCACTTT.

This chain links TRBV25-1 with TRBJ1-6; possible D gene TRBD1, 6 bases. This CDR3 is built from 14 residues. The germline V gene encodes CDR1 MGHDK and CDR2 SYGVNS. Between the trimmed V and J ends, which lost 2 bases and 16 bases, there was a span of 18 bases. CDR3 in DNA: TGTGCCAGCAGTGAACGGGACACCATGGCCAAACTCCACTTT. Protein: CASSERDTMAKLHF.

The chain carries TRBV27 and TRBJ1-5, with D maybe TRBD1 (6 bases). V was trimmed by 6 bases and J by 7 bases, leaving 19 bases between them. The CDR3 has 15 residues. Germline CDR1 and CDR2: MNHEY and SMNVEV (reference sequence). CDR3 loop: CASRVDTKRGQPQHF. The CDR3 nucleotides read TGTGCCAGCAGGGTAGACACCAAAAGGGGGCAGCCCCAGCATTTT.

V and J are TRBV19 and TRBJ1-2, with TRBD1 identical over 7 bases. V lost 7 bases to trimming and J lost 4 bases; unmatched junction nucleotides: 3. The CDR3 totals 12 residues. Germline CDR1 and CDR2: LNHDA and SQIVND (reference sequence). The CDR3 sequence: CASTDRAYGYTF. CDR3 nucleotides: TGTGCCAGTACTGACAGGGCCTATGGCTACACCTTC.

This chain connects TRBV3-1 (or the pseudogene TRBV3-2) to TRBJ2-4; D may be TRBD2 (5 bases). The CDR3 is 15 amino acids. Trimming shortened V by 1 base and J by 0 bases, and 7 bases separated the two germline ends. Germline values: CDR1 LGHDT, CDR2 YNNKEL (reference sequence). The CDR3 DNA reads as TGTGCCAGCAGCCAAGGAGGGCTAGCCAAAAACATTCAGTACTTC. Residues: CASSQGGLAKNIQYF.

The chain has TRBV7-6 and TRBJ2-5; 12 bases agree with TRBD2. V dropped 7 bases and J dropped 3; count of bases not matched to a gene: 15. Germline-derived CDR1 and CDR2 are SGHVS and FNYEAQ. The CDR3 covers 18 residues. Here the CDR3 reads CASTPPPPPSGREETQYF. As DNA, the CDR3 is TGTGCCAGCACCCCTCCCCCCCCGCCTAGCGGGAGGGAAGAGACCCAGTACTTC.

By proportion, this clone is medium-sized (0.01 to 0.1%). The chain links TRBV12-3 or TRBV12-4 to TRBJ2-7; no reliable D call. The length of the CDR3 is 13 residues. Trimming removed 2 bases from V and 0 bases from J, with 5 bases in between. The DNA of the CDR3 is TGTGCCAGCAGTTTACCGAGCTCCTACGAGCAGTACTTC. It codes for CASSLPSSYEQYF.

The chain carries TRBV19 and TRBJ1-4; D uncertain. Trimming took 5 bases from V and 7 from J, leaving 14 bases between them. The length of the CDR3 is 14 residues. Per germline, CDR1 LNHDA and CDR2 SQIVND (reference sequence). CDR3 in amino acids: CASSGSNRGEKLFF. In DNA form, the CDR3 reads TGTGCCAGTAGTGGGTCAAATCGGGGTGAAAAACTGTTTTTT.

The V call is TRBV30, the J call TRBJ2-5; D remains ambiguous. This CDR3 has 12 residues. In germline, CDR1 is GTSNPN, CDR2 SVGIG (reference sequence). The germline V and J ends were trimmed by 4 bases and 0 bases, with 6 bases remaining between them. CDR3 region: CAWTHDQETQYF. Here the CDR3 DNA reads TGTGCCTGGACACACGACCAAGAGACCCAGTACTTC.

The chain couples TRBV6-6 to TRBJ2-1, with TRBD2 matching 7 bases. The CDR3 consists of 13 residues. CDR1 is MNHNY and CDR2 is SVGAGI in the germline V gene (reference sequence). V was pared by 7 bases and J by 7 bases, with 7 bases of the junction left unmatched. The CDR3 DNA reads as TGTGCCAGCAAAGGCGGGAGCGGGAATGAGCAGTTCTTC. This gives the protein CASKGGSGNEQFF.

J is TRBJ2-1 and V is TRBV9; TRBD2 aligns across 8 bases. Germline CDR1 and CDR2: SGDLS and YYNGEE. V was clipped by 0 bases and J by 9 bases; unmatched bases: 8. The CDR3 sequence is 15 residues long. The CDR3 region has the DNA TGTGCCAGCAGCGTAGGATACAGCGGGAGTGCTGAGCAGTTCTTC. Amino acids: CASSVGYSGSAEQFF. Complete variable domain (other parts from reference TRBV9 and TRBJ2-1): DSGVTQTPKHLITATGQRVTLRCSPRSGDLSVYWYQQSLDQGLQFLIQYYNGEERAKGNILERFSAQQFPDLHSELNLSSLELGDSALYFCASSVGYSGSAEQFFGPGTRLTVL.

The chain joins TRBV5-6 to TRBJ1-6; maybe TRBD1 (6 bases). Trimming cost V 0 bases and J 7 bases, with 14 bases left between them. In germline, CDR1 is SGHDT, CDR2 YYEEEE. The CDR3 extends over 16 amino acids. The CDR3 bases are TGTGCCAGCAGCTTGGAGGCAGGGGTCGGGAATTCACCCCTCCACTTT. Translating gives CASSLEAGVGNSPLHF.

The V and J genes are TRBV11-3 and TRBJ2-1; 14 bases are shared with TRBD2. The CDR3 is 16 residues long. Germline lookup yields CDR1 SGHNT and CDR2 YENEEA. The V gene end was trimmed by 4 bases and the J gene end by 8 bases; junction bases not matched to a gene: 7. DNA for the CDR3: TGTGCCAGCAGCTCCACGACTAGCGGGAGGGTCCATGAGCAGTTCTTC. Its protein product is CASSSTTSGRVHEQFF.